This entry features one T cell receptor (beta chain) sequence. Sequencing was performed with immunoSEQ multiplex PCR; in TCRdb, only in-frame clones are kept and a portion is missing. The sample has about 40,000 clones, approximately 88% seen once; the top ten hold about 23%. The source of the sample is a study of OX40 agonist ivuxolimab in advanced cancers. Study context: Enrollees could have had prior anti-PD-1, anti-PD-L1 or anti-CTLA-4 therapy, which about 42% had received. Three individuals attained partial responses, comprising one hepatocellular carcinoma case and two cutaneous melanoma cases.

Germline CDR1 and CDR2: SGHRS and YFSETQ. V was trimmed by 4 bases and J by 4 bases, leaving 6 bases between them. CDR3 size: 12 residues. This TCR derives from an adult with an advanced solid tumor such as melanoma, head and neck, liver or kidney cancer. The chain links TRBV5-1 to TRBJ2-1; D gene uncertain. The source was CD4+ or CD8+ T cells sorted from blood, collected in a trial of the OX40 agonist ivuxolimab. CDR3 DNA sequence: TGCGCCAGCAGCGGGAATTACAATGAGCAGTTCTTC. As protein: CASSGNYNEQFF.